This T cell receptor beta chain stems from a study of blood T cell repertoires in COVID-19. As for the study in general: Whether acute or convalescent, the COVID-19 samples came from the United States, Italy and Spain.

Cohorts were assigned according to the clinical history that participants reported. Germline V gene lookup returns CDR1 SGHRS and CDR2 YFSETQ. There are 16 residues in the CDR3. V was shortened by 1 base and J by 8 bases, with 16 bases between the two germline ends. Only a few counts were recorded for this clone. Profiled with immunoSEQ multiplex PCR; TCRdb holds only in-frame clones, not every one. The sample carries around 240,000 clones, 80% to 90% recorded once. The clonotype originates from a woman aged 50 to 60 who had recovered from COVID-19. The chain employs TRBV5-1 and TRBJ1-6; maybe TRBD1 (5 bases). Sample: PBMCs or T cells enriched from blood (not recorded which). This CDR3 is CASSLTPGSGDSPLHF. CDR3 DNA sequence: TGCGCCAGCAGCTTGACCCCAGGATCGGGGGATTCACCCCTCCACTTT.